These 17 T cell receptor beta chains share one sample of origin, sequenced in a study of T cell changes during pregnancy in multiple sclerosis. Assay: immunoSEQ multiplex PCR; the TCRdb copy retains only in-frame clones and omits some. The data show roughly 80,000 clones, 90% to 95% seen once. Sample: peripheral blood, taken in the second trimester of pregnancy. These receptors all stem from a female donor with multiple sclerosis, enrolled in a pregnancy study.

In this sample, this clone turned up once. This chain joins TRBV18 and TRBJ1-5, with D unclear. This CDR3 has 13 residues. The germline V gene encodes CDR1 KGHSH and CDR2 LQKENI. Between the trimmed V and J ends, which lost 3 bases and 4 bases, there was a span of 7 bases. This chain's CDR3 is CASSPEGNQPQHF. Here the CDR3 DNA reads TGTGCCAGCTCACCGGAGGGAAATCAGCCCCAGCATTTT.

The chain uses TRBV4-2 and TRBJ2-1; 10 bases fit TRBD2. V lost 0 bases and J lost 12; bases outside the gene matches: 11. The CDR3 is made up of 16 amino acids. Germline V gene data show CDR1 as LGHNA and CDR2 as YNFKEQ. In nucleotides, the CDR3 is TGTGCCAGCAGCCAAGATTGGGCTAGCGGGGGATCGTCGCAGTTCTTC. Protein sequence: CASSQDWASGGSSQFF.

The chain joins TRBV25-1 to TRBJ1-4; tentative D call: TRBD1 (5 bases). Trimming removed 5 bases at V and 7 bases at J, with 14 bases between. Germline CDR1 and CDR2: MGHDK and SYGVNS. The length of the CDR3 is 14 residues. CDR3 DNA sequence: TGTGCCAGCAGTTGGAGCTACGGGGGTGAAAAACTGTTTTTT. Encoded protein: CASSWSYGGEKLFF.

This chain uses TRBV27 with TRBJ1-5; TRBD1 matches at 12 bases. This CDR3 is 18 amino acids long. Germline CDR1 reads MNHEY; CDR2 reads SMNVEV (reference sequence). V lost 1 base to trimming and J lost 2 bases; unmatched junction nucleotides: 6. The CDR3 sequence: CASSLLGQGANGNQPQHF. The CDR3 DNA is TGTGCCAGCAGTTTATTGGGACAGGGGGCGAACGGCAATCAGCCCCAGCATTTT.

V usage is TRBV30 and J usage is TRBJ2-5, with TRBD2 as a possible D gene (5 bases). Trimming cost V 0 bases and J 1 base, with 12 bases left between them. The CDR3 is 15 residues long. Germline V gives CDR1 GTSNPN, CDR2 SVGIG (reference sequence). Here the CDR3 DNA reads TGTGCCTGGAGTGTACTAGGTGCCCCCCAAGAGACCCAGTACTTC. Protein: CAWSVLGAPQETQYF.

The chain recombines TRBV5-4 with TRBJ1-1, with unresolved D. The V and J ends lost 1 base and 3 bases respectively, with 7 bases between them. Germline CDR1 is SGHNT and CDR2 is YYREEE (reference sequence). This CDR3 contains 13 residues. The CDR3 region has the DNA TGTGCCAGCAGCTTGTCAAGCGACACTGAAGCTTTCTTT. The encoded protein is CASSLSSDTEAFF. Looking up the rest from reference TRBV5-4 and TRBJ1-1 gives the full variable domain: ETGVTQSPTHLIKTRGQQVTLRCSSQSGHNTVSWYQQALGQGPQFIFQYYREEENGRGNFPPRFSGLQFPNYSSELNVNALELDDSALYLCASSLSSDTEAFFGQGTRLTVV.

V usage is TRBV11-2 and J usage is TRBJ2-7; D is undetermined. Deletions cut 5 bases from V and 3 bases from J, with 8 bases between. Germline-derived CDR1 and CDR2 are SGHAT and FQNNGV. This CDR3 contains 12 residues. CDR3 nucleotide sequence: TGTGCCAGCAGCCTGGGCCGCTACGAGCAGTACTTC. It specifies CASSLGRYEQYF.

The rearrangement links TRBV25-1 to TRBJ1-2; D ambiguous. The germline gives CDR1 MGHDK, CDR2 SYGVNS. This CDR3 region has 15 residues. The ends were cut back, 3 bases at V and 5 bases at J, with 16 bases in the middle. The CDR3 protein is CASSEAPGAEYGYTF. The CDR3 DNA reads as TGTGCCAGCAGTGAGGCCCCAGGCGCCGAATATGGCTACACCTTC.

V and J are TRBV5-4 and TRBJ2-5; 13 bases are shared with TRBD2. Germline V gene lookup returns CDR1 SGHNT and CDR2 YYREEE (reference sequence). CDR3 length: 18 amino acids. The V and J ends lost 1 base and 5 bases, in that order; junction bases with no gene match: 11. CDR3 amino acids: CASSLSPLLAGGRETQYF. CDR3 bases: TGTGCCAGCAGCTTGAGCCCATTACTAGCGGGAGGGCGTGAGACCCAGTACTTC. Variable domain in full (rest from reference TRBV5-4 and TRBJ2-5): ETGVTQSPTHLIKTRGQQVTLRCSSQSGHNTVSWYQQALGQGPQFIFQYYREEENGRGNFPPRFSGLQFPNYSSELNVNALELDDSALYLCASSLSPLLAGGRETQYFGPGTRLLVL.

This clone appeared once. The rearrangement joins TRBV9 to TRBJ2-3; D remains unclear. V was clipped by 3 bases and J by 1 base, with 12 bases between them. Germline CDR1 SGDLS, CDR2 YYNGEE. CDR3 size: 15 residues. The CDR3 DNA follows: TGTGCCAGCAGCGGCGAGGTGGGTGGCACAGATACGCAGTATTTT. Its protein is CASSGEVGGTDTQYF.

The CDR3 protein is CASSNLQGMRGYNEQFF. CDR3 sequence (DNA): TGTGCCAGCAGCAACCTACAGGGGATGAGGGGATACAATGAGCAGTTCTTC. This rearrangement joins TRBV14 to TRBJ2-1; 7 nucleotides line up with TRBD1. V shed 5 bases, J shed 4 bases, and the junction held 14 bases outside the gene matches. The germline V gene has CDR1 SGHDN and CDR2 FVKESK. The CDR3 length is 17 residues. The full variable domain, rest sourced from reference TRBV14 and TRBJ2-1, is EAGVTQFPSHSVIEKGQTVTLRCDPISGHDNLYWYRRVMGKEIKFLLHFVKESKQDESGMPNNRFLAERTGGTYSTLKVQPAELEDSGVYFCASSNLQGMRGYNEQFFGPGTRLTVL.

The chain combines TRBV7-3 with TRBJ2-3; D possibly corresponds to TRBD1 (6 bases). Germline V CDR1 and CDR2: SGHTA, FQGTGA. V lost 8 bases to trimming and J lost 6 bases, with 12 bases between them. There are 12 residues in the CDR3. CDR3 sequence (DNA): TGTGCCAGCGGGACAAATTGGGATACGCAGTATTTT. It specifies CASGTNWDTQYF.

CDR3: CAWRQISANEQFF. The CDR3 coding sequence is TGTGCCTGGAGACAGATCTCTGCCAATGAGCAGTTCTTC. The V and J genes are TRBV30 and TRBJ2-1; D is undetermined. The germline gives CDR1 GTSNPN, CDR2 SVGIG (reference sequence). The CDR3 loop spans 13 amino acids. V shed 3 bases and J shed 6 bases, with 12 bases lying between them.

The chain recombines TRBV2 with TRBJ2-3; 9 bases map to TRBD1. The V gene's germline CDR1 is SNHLY and CDR2 FYNNEI. V lost 10 bases and J lost 5; bases outside the gene matches: 13. The CDR3 has 15 residues. The CDR3 DNA reads TGTGCCACCAACCCCCGGGACAGGGTTGGAGATACGCAGTATTTT. It codes for CATNPRDRVGDTQYF.

V and J are TRBV9 and TRBJ2-1; D ambiguous. In germline, CDR1 is SGDLS, CDR2 YYNGEE. The CDR3 is 11 residues long. V was shortened by 4 bases and J by 5 bases, with 4 bases between the two germline ends. In DNA form, the CDR3 reads TGTGCCAGCAGCTTAAACAATGAGCAGTTCTTC. Its protein product is CASSLNNEQFF.

V is TRBV9 and J is TRBJ1-6; D gene ambiguous. Germline values: CDR1 SGDLS, CDR2 YYNGEE. With 0 bases removed from V and 7 bases from J, the gap between germline ends came to 8 bases. The CDR3 totals 14 residues. Here the CDR3 reads CASSVEGGNSPLHF. In DNA form, the CDR3 reads TGTGCCAGCAGCGTAGAGGGAGGCAATTCACCCCTCCACTTT.

The rearrangement uses TRBV30 and TRBJ2-7; tentative D call: TRBD2 (6 bases). Trimming removed 5 bases from V and 4 bases from J, with 18 bases in between. Per the germline V gene, CDR1 is GTSNPN and CDR2 is SVGIG (reference sequence). The CDR3 covers 14 residues. CDR3 sequence: CAWSRRDPPYEQYF. The CDR3 nucleotides are TGTGCCTGGTCGCGGAGGGACCCGCCGTACGAGCAGTACTTC.